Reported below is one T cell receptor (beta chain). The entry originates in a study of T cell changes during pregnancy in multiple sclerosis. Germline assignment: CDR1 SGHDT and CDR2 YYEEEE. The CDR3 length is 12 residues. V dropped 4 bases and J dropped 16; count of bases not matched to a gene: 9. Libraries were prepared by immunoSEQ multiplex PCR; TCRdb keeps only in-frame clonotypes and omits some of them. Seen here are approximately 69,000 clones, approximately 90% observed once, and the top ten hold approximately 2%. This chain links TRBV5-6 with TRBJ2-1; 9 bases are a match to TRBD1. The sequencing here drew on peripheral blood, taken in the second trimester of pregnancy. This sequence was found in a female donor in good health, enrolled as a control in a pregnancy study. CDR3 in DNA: TGTGCCAGCAGCCTGGACAGGGGTCTTCCATTCTTC. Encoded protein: CASSLDRGLPFF. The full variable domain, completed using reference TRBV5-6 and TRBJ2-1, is DAGVTQSPTHLIKTRGQQVTLRCSPKSGHDTVSWYQQALGQGPQFIFQYYEEEERQRGNFPDRFSGHQFPNYSSELNVNALLLGDSALYLCASSLDRGLPFFGPGTRLTVL.